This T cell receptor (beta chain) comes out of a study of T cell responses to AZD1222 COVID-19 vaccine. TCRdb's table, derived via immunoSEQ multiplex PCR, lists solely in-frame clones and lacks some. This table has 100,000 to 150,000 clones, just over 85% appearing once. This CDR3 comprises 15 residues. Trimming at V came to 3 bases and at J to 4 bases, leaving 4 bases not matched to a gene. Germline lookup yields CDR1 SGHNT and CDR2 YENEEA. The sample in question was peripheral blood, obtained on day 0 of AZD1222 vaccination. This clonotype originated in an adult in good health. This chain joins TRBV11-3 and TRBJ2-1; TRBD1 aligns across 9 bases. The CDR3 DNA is TGTGCCAGCAGCTTGGGGACAGGGAAATACAATGAGCAGTTCTTC. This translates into CASSLGTGKYNEQFF.